This TCR beta chain derives from a study of T cell repertoires in cytomegalovirus infection. Whole-study findings and limits: In two of eight donors, the top clonotype was HLA-C-restricted CMV-specific.

Concerning this clonotype: The target antigen is unknown.

Each CDR3 protein gets one entry after TCRdb re-called the reads with MiXCR. The repertoire has about 830,000 distinct CDR3 sequences, about 31% of them found once; the top ten carry 9.5% to 15%. V lost 2 bases and J 6 bases, leaving 10 bases between the germline ends. From germline, CDR1 is SGHVS and CDR2 FNYEAQ. CDR3 length: 13 residues. The sequence was obtained from a human donor in good health (CMV status not recorded). Some clones in this sample may be carry-over from other donors' samples. V is TRBV7-6 and J is TRBJ1-2; the D gene is possibly TRBD1 (5 bases). The sequencing used cultured CD8+ T cells from PBMCs, collected from culture after CMV antigen stimulation. The CDR3 region is CASSLKDIDGYTF. The CDR3 coding sequence is TGTGCCAGCAGCTTAAAGGACATTGATGGCTACACCTTC. Filled out from reference TRBV7-6 and TRBJ1-2, the complete variable domain reads GAGVSQSPRYKVTKRGQDVALRCDPISGHVSLYWYRQALGQGPEFLTYFNYEAQQDKSGLPNDRFSAERPEGSISTLTIQRTEQRDSAMYRCASSLKDIDGYTFGSGTRLTVV.